This T cell receptor beta chain comes out of a study of shared clonotypes between healthy human individuals. General study results and limits: Researchers sampled only blood; tissue repertoires likely differ. Compared with memory subsets, naive subsets generally had larger estimated richness.

With regard to this clone: What it recognizes is unknown.

CD45RO-negative, CCR7-selected cells formed the naive CD8 fraction, which excluded terminally differentiated effector memory CD45RA+ cells. Donors comprised healthy HIV-negative adults lacking recent acute infections or vaccinations. The CDR3 totals 12 residues. Germline values: CDR1 SGHVS, CDR2 FNYEAQ. V was cut by 5 bases and J by 3 bases, with 7 bases left in between. Source study methods: In the immunoSEQ data, sequences were junction-only and lacked quality scores, so filtering differed. TCRdb's table, derived via immunoSEQ multiplex PCR, lists solely in-frame clones and lacks some. V, J and clone size are taken as reported in that table, and D and trimming were inferred from the DNA itself. This sample has about 680,000 clones, with 92% found just once.

V gene TRBV7-6 combines with J gene TRBJ1-1; no clear D. This receptor was obtained from a man in his thirties or forties in good health. The specimen was naive CD8+ T cells sorted from blood. The CDR3 here is CASSQEYTEAFF. CDR3 DNA sequence: TGTGCCAGCAGCCAGGAGTACACTGAAGCTTTCTTT.